The 25 T cell receptor beta chains in this list originate from one sample, sequenced in a study of spatial heterogeneity in lung cancer. Findings of the study overall: How many expanded intratumoral alpha and beta TCRs were present tracked the tumor mutation count, which was a count of nonsynonymous mutations.

One entry per CDR3 protein, called by TCRdb with MiXCR from the 5' RACE reads. The sample contains 17,000 or so distinct CDR3 sequences, more than 5.5% of which appear only once. Time point meaning: sample taken at primary tumor resection. For these receptors, no antigen is known. The sequenced sample was lung tumor tissue, obtained at surgery. The origin of the receptors is a male donor with early-stage non-small cell lung cancer.

This clonotype was observed many times. A library made for alpha chains picked up this beta chain off target, so its size means little. The chain carries TRBV2 and TRBJ2-2, with TRBD2 matching over 8 bases. V gave up 8 bases and J gave up 4 bases; unmatched junction bases: 6. Germline V CDR1 and CDR2: SNHLY, FYNNEI. The CDR3 spans 14 residues. The CDR3 coding sequence is TGTGCCAGCGCGGGACTAGTGCTCACCGGGGAGCTGTTTTTT. Translation gives CASAGLVLTGELFF.

This clonotype was detected many times. This beta chain came through as a stray read in a library set up for alpha chains, and its size says little. The rearrangement links TRBV4-3 to TRBJ1-2, with D maybe TRBD1 (5 bases). The CDR3 extends over 16 amino acids. Germline assignment: CDR1 LGHNA and CDR2 YSLEER. V gave up 0 bases and J gave up 4 bases, with 15 bases separating them. The CDR3 DNA reads as TGCGCCAGCAGCCAAGATGCAAAGGGGTCGGTCTATGGCTACACCTTC. It is translated as CASSQDAKGSVYGYTF.

Ten or more counts support this clonotype. This beta chain is a stray sequence in a library constructed for alpha chains; its clone size is not meaningful. The rearrangement joins TRBV10-3 to TRBJ1-1, with TRBD1 as a possible D gene (5 bases). The germline V gene encodes CDR1 ENHRY and CDR2 SYGVKD. Trimming left V 4 bases short and J 0 bases short, with 6 bases between. The CDR3 is 13 amino acids. The CDR3 is CAISAGVNTEAFF. The CDR3 bases are TGTGCCATCAGTGCGGGGGTGAACACTGAAGCTTTCTTT.

This clonotype has a count of ten or more. In a library made to pick up alpha chains, this beta chain is a stray read with a size that means little. The J gene is TRBJ2-6, the V gene TRBV12-3 or TRBV12-4; D gene ambiguous. V was clipped by 2 bases and J by 0 bases, with 5 bases between them. This CDR3 is 15 amino acids long. CDR3 nucleotides: TGTGCCAGCAGTTTAAGGAGCTCTGGGGCCAACGTCCTGACTTTC. This translates into CASSLRSSGANVLTF.

This clonotype was recorded at least ten times. Since it is a stray read in a library aimed at alpha chains, this beta chain has a size that is not meaningful. This rearrangement joins TRBV6-1 to TRBJ1-1; the D is unclear. There are 15 residues in the CDR3. Germline V lookup: CDR1 MNHNS, CDR2 SASEGT. Deletions cut 6 bases from V and 0 bases from J, with 14 bases between. The CDR3 bases are TGTGCCAGCAGATTCTTTGACGGTATGAACACTGAAGCTTTCTTT. Translation gives CASRFFDGMNTEAFF.

Many counts were recorded for this clonotype. A library made for alpha chains picked up this beta chain off target, so its size means little. The V and J genes are TRBV16 and TRBJ2-1, with TRBD2 as a possible D gene (6 bases). The CDR3 runs to 12 residues. Between the trimmed V and J ends, which lost 6 bases and 10 bases, there was a span of 13 bases. Germline lookup yields CDR1 KGHSY and CDR2 FQNENV. The CDR3 protein is CASSPPGLEQFF. The CDR3 bases are TGTGCCAGCAGTCCTCCCGGACTAGAGCAGTTCTTC.

The table lists this clonotype with many counts. Because this beta chain is a stray read in a library intended to capture alpha chains, its abundance should not be given much weight. This chain joins TRBV28 and TRBJ2-7; 7 bases agree with TRBD1. V lost 6 bases and J lost 7; bases outside the gene matches: 15. Germline V gene data show CDR1 as MDHEN and CDR2 as SYDVKM. This CDR3 is built from 15 residues. CDR3 amino acids: CASSLGTTGAREQYF. As DNA, the CDR3 is TGTGCCAGCAGCTTAGGAACTACAGGGGCTCGGGAGCAGTACTTC.

This clonotype was seen ten or more times. As an off-target read in a library built for alpha chains, this beta chain has a frequency of little significance. V gene TRBV28 combines with J gene TRBJ2-7, with unresolved D. The germline gives CDR1 MDHEN, CDR2 SYDVKM. V dropped 5 bases and J dropped 3 bases, with 11 bases sitting between them. This CDR3 region has 13 residues. The CDR3, as DNA: TGTGCCAGCAGTCGAGGAAGGGTCTACGAGCAGTACTTC. Its translation: CASSRGRVYEQYF.

This clonotype was found many times. In a library made to pick up alpha chains, this beta chain is a stray read with a size that means little. The chain is built from TRBV4-3 and TRBJ2-1; D gene ambiguous. The germline V gene has CDR1 LGHNA and CDR2 YSLEER. Trimming removed 6 bases from V and 0 bases from J, with 12 bases in between. The CDR3 length is 15 residues. CDR3 protein: CASSVDGNSYNEQFF. The CDR3 bases are TGCGCCAGCAGTGTCGACGGAAACTCCTACAATGAGCAGTTCTTC.

By frequency in the sample, this clonotype is medium-sized. Found in a library prepared for alpha chains, this beta chain is an off-target read, and its abundance has little meaning. This sequence joins TRBV10-3 and TRBJ2-7; 8 positions match TRBD1. The CDR3 contains 13 residues. J was trimmed by 3 bases and V by 9 bases; bases with no gene match: 7. CDR1 is ENHRY, CDR2 SYGVKD, per germline. Here the CDR3 reads CAIRGDRGYEQYF. DNA for the CDR3: TGTGCCATAAGGGGAGACAGGGGCTACGAGCAGTACTTC.

This clonotype has a handful of counts. Found in a library prepared for alpha chains, this beta chain is an off-target read, and its abundance has little meaning. The chain recombines TRBV27 with TRBJ2-3; 12 bases match TRBD2. Germline assignment: CDR1 MNHEY and CDR2 SMNVEV (reference sequence). The trim removed 4 bases at V and 6 bases at J, leaving 8 bases unmatched. The CDR3 covers 16 residues. The CDR3 DNA reads TGTGCCAGCAGTTACCTAGCGGGAGGGCTGAAGGATACGCAGTATTTT. It specifies CASSYLAGGLKDTQYF.

This clonotype is large (0.1 to 1%) in the sample. The library was built for alpha chains, so this beta chain is an off-target read and its size means little. This chain joins TRBV11-2 and TRBJ2-1; D gene uncertain. The CDR3 contains 15 residues. Germline CDR1 SGHAT, CDR2 FQNNGV. V lost 2 bases and J lost 1, with 9 bases in between. The CDR3 region has the DNA TGTGCCAGCAGCTTAAACGTCAATTCCTACAATGAGCAGTTCTTC. This codes for CASSLNVNSYNEQFF. Full variable domain (outside the CDR3, taken from reference TRBV11-2 and TRBJ2-1): EAGVAQSPRYKIIEKRQSVAFWCNPISGHATLYWYQQILGQGPKLLIQFQNNGVVDDSQLPKDRFSAERLKGVDSTLKIQPAKLEDSAVYLCASSLNVNSYNEQFFGPGTRLTVL.

This clonotype was seen a handful of times. Because the library targeted alpha chains, this beta chain is an off-target read whose size means little. This chain joins TRBV6-6 and TRBJ2-7; the D gene is possibly TRBD1 (6 bases). Germline-derived CDR1 and CDR2 are MNHNY and SVGAGI (reference sequence). V lost 2 bases to trimming and J lost 4 bases, with 21 bases between them. The CDR3 is made up of 17 amino acids. The CDR3 spells CASSYPSTGDTTYEQYF. The CDR3 coding sequence is TGTGCCAGCAGTTACCCTTCTACTGGGGACACCACTTACGAGCAGTACTTC.

This clonotype appeared many times. A library prepared for alpha chains yielded this beta chain as an off-target read; its size is of little meaning. The V call is TRBV9, the J call TRBJ1-5, with a tentative D call TRBD1 (6 bases). Germline V gene data show CDR1 as SGDLS and CDR2 as YYNGEE. Trimming cost V 3 bases and J 2 bases, with 12 bases left between them. This CDR3 has 15 amino acids. CDR3 residues: CASSATPGGNQPQHF. CDR3 sequence (DNA): TGTGCCAGCAGCGCAACCCCAGGGGGCAATCAGCCCCAGCATTTT. The full variable domain, its missing parts supplied by reference TRBV9 and TRBJ1-5, is DSGVTQTPKHLITATGQRVTLRCSPRSGDLSVYWYQQSLDQGLQFLIQYYNGEERAKGNILERFSAQQFPDLHSELNLSSLELGDSALYFCASSATPGGNQPQHFGDGTRLSIL.

This clonotype was counted between two and nine times. A library prepared for alpha chains yielded this beta chain as an off-target read; its size is of little meaning. This sequence joins TRBV10-2 and TRBJ1-3, with D perhaps TRBD1 (5 bases). V lost 6 bases to trimming and J lost 0 bases, with 12 bases between them. The CDR3 spans 15 residues. The germline V gene has CDR1 WSHSY and CDR2 SAAADI. The CDR3 loop is CASSVAGASGNTIYF. DNA for the CDR3: TGCGCCAGCAGCGTAGCTGGGGCCTCTGGAAACACCATATATTTT.

Many counts were recorded for this clonotype. This beta chain turned up in a library designed for alpha chains; as an off-target read, its abundance says little. The rearrangement links TRBV28 to TRBJ2-5; D is uncertain. The germline V gene has CDR1 MDHEN and CDR2 SYDVKM. V was cut by 6 bases and J by 5 bases, with 13 bases left in between. CDR3 length equals 13 residues. The CDR3 sequence is CASSRAAIETQYF. CDR3 nucleotide sequence: TGTGCCAGCAGCCGGGCTGCTATTGAGACCCAGTACTTC.

Many counts were recorded for this clonotype. With the library built for alpha chains, this beta chain is off target and its frequency is not meaningful. V usage is TRBV30 and J usage is TRBJ2-2, with no clear D. Germline V gives CDR1 GTSNPN, CDR2 SVGIG (reference sequence). V lost 1 base and J lost 6, with 9 bases in between. The CDR3 sequence is 13 residues long. As DNA, the CDR3 is TGTGCCTGGAGTGAGGGTAGGCCCGGGGAGCTGTTTTTT. Encoded protein: CAWSEGRPGELFF.

This clonotype was detected ten times or more. A library made for alpha chains picked up this beta chain off target, so its size means little. The chain has TRBV2 and TRBJ2-2; possibly TRBD1 for D (5 bases). V was pared by 8 bases and J by 4 bases, with 14 bases between. The CDR3 contains 14 residues. CDR1 is SNHLY, CDR2 FYNNEI, per germline. The CDR3 region is CASQSRVGTGELFF. Here the CDR3 DNA reads TGTGCCAGCCAGAGCAGGGTTGGCACCGGGGAGCTGTTTTTT.

Turning to this clonotype: Found in a library prepared for alpha chains, this beta chain is an off-target read, and its abundance has little meaning. Here the CDR3 reads CASSLARGVAYEQYF. Written as DNA, the CDR3 is TGTGCCAGCAGCTTAGCGCGAGGGGTCGCCTACGAGCAGTACTTC. The rearrangement uses TRBV7-2 and TRBJ2-7, with D perhaps TRBD1 or TRBD2 (5 bases each). Trimming removed 0 bases from V and 2 bases from J, with 11 bases in between. CDR1 is SGHTA and CDR2 is FQGNSA in the germline V gene. The CDR3 runs 15 residues.

This clonotype showed up many times. This beta chain is a stray read from a library made for alpha chains; its abundance is not meaningful. The chain couples TRBV6-5 to TRBJ1-4; possibly TRBD1 for D (5 bases). Trimming took 0 bases from V and 0 from J, leaving 8 bases between them. Germline values: CDR1 MNHEY, CDR2 SVGAGI. The length of the CDR3 is 16 residues. Here the CDR3 DNA reads TGTGCCAGCAGTTACTCTCGGGGCTCAACTAATGAAAAACTGTTTTTT. It encodes CASSYSRGSTNEKLFF.

This clonotype occurred many times. The size of this beta chain means little, since it is a stray read in a library made for alpha chains. The chain recombines TRBV6-2 or TRBV6-3 with TRBJ2-3; TRBD1 might be the D (6 bases). Germline CDR1 is MNHEY and CDR2 is SVGEGT. This CDR3 is 15 amino acids long. Deletions cut 4 bases from V and 8 bases from J, with 19 bases between. The CDR3 loop is CASSSVRGGQVTQYF. The CDR3 DNA follows: TGTGCCAGCAGTTCGGTCCGAGGGGGTCAGGTTACGCAGTATTTT.

This clonotype was recorded many times. The library was built for alpha chains, so this beta chain is an off-target read and its size means little. CDR3 sequence reads: CSAGETDTQYF. In nucleotides, the CDR3 is TGCAGTGCTGGGGAGACAGATACGCAGTATTTT. This sequence joins TRBV20-1 and TRBJ2-3; D is possibly TRBD2 (5 bases). Trimming took 5 bases from V and 3 from J, leaving 6 bases between them. This CDR3 has 11 amino acids. Germline loops: CDR1 DFQATT, CDR2 SNEGSKA (reference sequence).

This clonotype came up many times. This beta chain lies outside the target of a library built for alpha chains; its clone size means little. V is TRBV12-5 and J is TRBJ1-1; no firm D call. This CDR3 spans 15 amino acids. The V and J ends lost 0 bases and 0 bases respectively, with 8 bases between them. Germline V lookup: CDR1 LGHNT, CDR2 FRNRAP. CDR3 region: CASGLVRGVNTEAFF. As DNA, the CDR3 is TGTGCTAGTGGTTTGGTAAGAGGAGTGAACACTGAAGCTTTCTTT.

This clonotype has at least ten counts. As an off-target read in a library built for alpha chains, this beta chain has a frequency of little significance. V is TRBV28 and J is TRBJ1-5; no clear D gene. The CDR3 loop spans 12 amino acids. Germline lookup yields CDR1 MDHEN and CDR2 SYDVKM. Between the trimmed V and J ends, which lost 5 bases and 4 bases, there was a span of 6 bases. The CDR3 nucleotides are TGTGCCAGCAGTGAACAGAATCAGCCCCAGCATTTT. It translates to CASSEQNQPQHF.

Many counts were recorded for this clonotype. A library made for alpha chains picked up this beta chain off target, so its size means little. The gene calls are TRBV11-2 and TRBJ1-1; a possible D gene is TRBD1 (6 bases). CDR1 SGHAT and CDR2 FQNNGV come from the germline V gene. Trimming took 5 bases from V and 8 from J, leaving 15 bases between them. The CDR3 extends over 13 amino acids. The CDR3 reads CASSPRRTAEAFF. CDR3 nucleotide sequence: TGTGCCAGCAGCCCGCGCCGGACAGCCGAAGCTTTCTTT.